Below are 24 T cell receptor beta chains sequenced from a single sample in a study of radiation and T cells in renal cell carcinoma. Method: immunoSEQ multiplex PCR; TCRdb's copy keeps in-frame clones and lacks some. Here the sample spans about 140,000 clones, over 80% being singletons. Time point of the sample: baseline pretreatment blood. As for treatment: 15 Gy SBRT to primary tumor, nephrectomy 4 weeks later. Sequenced here: blood, sampled from a patient whose treatment included radiotherapy and nephrectomy. Receptors were obtained from a woman aged 45-60 years with renal cell carcinoma.

This chain links TRBV6-6 with TRBJ1-5; 7 bases align to TRBD1. The V segment lost 7 bases and the J segment 3 bases; nucleotides outside the gene matches: 9. This CDR3 has 15 residues. Looked up from germline, CDR1 is MNHNY and CDR2 is SVGAGI (reference sequence). In nucleotides, the CDR3 is TGTGCCAGCACACGACAGGGTCAGGACAATCAGCCCCAGCATTTT. Its protein product is CASTRQGQDNQPQHF.

The chain carries TRBV30 and TRBJ2-1; TRBD1 aligns across 8 bases. The V and J ends lost 4 bases and 10 bases, in that order; junction bases with no gene match: 12. The CDR3 runs to 14 residues. Germline-derived CDR1 and CDR2 are GTSNPN and SVGIG (reference sequence). In DNA form, the CDR3 reads TGTGCCTGGACACCGGGACAGGTCCTAGGGGAGCAGTTCTTC. Protein: CAWTPGQVLGEQFF.

The V call is TRBV18, the J call TRBJ2-5; maybe TRBD2 (5 bases). This CDR3 has 14 residues. V dropped 4 bases and J dropped 2 bases, with 11 bases sitting between them. Germline CDR1 is KGHSH and CDR2 is LQKENI. The CDR3 sequence is CASSLRTSQETQYF. In DNA form, the CDR3 reads TGTGCCAGCTCACTAAGGACTTCTCAAGAGACCCAGTACTTC.

The V and J genes are TRBV4-3 and TRBJ2-7; D may be TRBD2 (5 bases). Germline V gene sequence: CDR1 LGHNA, CDR2 YSLEER. CDR3 length: 15 residues. Trimming stripped 1 base from V and 2 bases from J, with 12 bases between. CDR3 in DNA: TGCGCCAGCAGCCAAGCACTAGGTGATACCTACGAGCAGTACTTC. Its protein is CASSQALGDTYEQYF.

This rearrangement joins TRBV6-1 to TRBJ1-4; tentative D call: TRBD1 (5 bases). CDR1 and CDR2 (germline): MNHNS, SASEGT. The CDR3 is 15 amino acids. V was trimmed by 4 bases and J by 0 bases, leaving 9 bases between them. CDR3 amino acids: CASSGGEATNEKLFF. CDR3 nucleotides: TGTGCCAGCAGTGGGGGGGAGGCAACTAATGAAAAACTGTTTTTT.

V is TRBV19 and J is TRBJ2-7; D not certain. The CDR3 length is 10 residues. The germline gives CDR1 LNHDA, CDR2 SQIVND (reference sequence). V gave up 8 bases and J gave up 4 bases, with 6 bases separating them. The CDR3 region is CASGDYEQYF. DNA of the CDR3: TGTGCCAGTGGAGATTACGAGCAGTACTTC. Complete variable domain (other parts from reference TRBV19 and TRBJ2-7): DGGITQSPKYLFRKEGQNVTLSCEQNLNHDAMYWYRQDPGQGLRLIYYSQIVNDFQKGDIAEGYSVSREKKESFPLTVTSAQKNPTAFYLCASGDYEQYFGPGTRLTVT.

This chain uses TRBV5-1 with TRBJ2-2; 7 nucleotides align to TRBD1. Trimming at V came to 5 bases and at J to 6 bases, leaving 10 bases not matched to a gene. Looked up from germline, CDR1 is SGHRS and CDR2 is YFSETQ. The CDR3 totals 15 residues. The CDR3 DNA reads as TGCGCCAGCAGTCCGAGACAGGGAAGTTCCGGGGAGCTGTTTTTT. Its protein is CASSPRQGSSGELFF.

The J gene is TRBJ1-5, the V gene TRBV7-3; TRBD1 is a possible D gene (5 bases). With 2 bases removed from V and 4 bases from J, the gap between germline ends came to 6 bases. Germline CDR1 and CDR2: SGHTA and FQGTGA. The CDR3 contains 13 residues. CDR3 sequence reads: CASSLQGNQPQHF. CDR3 nucleotides: TGTGCCAGCAGCTTACAGGGAAATCAGCCCCAGCATTTT.

The rearrangement uses TRBV6-5 and TRBJ2-5, with D possibly being TRBD1 or TRBD2 (5 bases each). With 2 bases removed from V and 2 bases from J, the gap between germline ends came to 9 bases. Germline CDR1 reads MNHEY; CDR2 reads SVGAGI. The CDR3 is made up of 14 amino acids. The CDR3 sequence is CASSYEGRQETQYF. The CDR3 DNA sequence: TGTGCCAGCAGTTACGAGGGACGGCAAGAGACCCAGTACTTC.

The chain has TRBV9 and TRBJ1-4, with unresolved D. V was shortened by 2 bases and J by 7 bases, with 6 bases between the two germline ends. Looked up from germline, CDR1 is SGDLS and CDR2 is YYNGEE. The CDR3 contains 12 residues. In DNA form, the CDR3 reads TGTGCCAGCAGCGTCCGAGGTGAAAAACTGTTTTTT. Translation gives CASSVRGEKLFF.

The chain carries TRBV6-5 and TRBJ1-3, with 7 bases aligning to TRBD1. The CDR3 covers 15 residues. The V segment lost 6 bases and the J segment 2 bases; nucleotides outside the gene matches: 7. Germline V gives CDR1 MNHEY, CDR2 SVGAGI. CDR3 loop: CASSGDREAGNTIYF. CDR3 nucleotide sequence: TGTGCCAGCAGCGGAGACAGGGAGGCTGGAAACACCATATATTTT.

The V and J genes are TRBV19 and TRBJ1-2, with TRBD1 matching 10 bases. The CDR3 has 14 residues. After removal of 6 bases from V and 1 base from J, the junction contained 2 bases not matched to a gene. In germline, CDR1 is LNHDA, CDR2 SQIVND (reference sequence). CDR3 region: CASRGQGHNYGYTF. The CDR3, as DNA: TGTGCCAGTAGGGGACAGGGGCATAACTATGGCTACACCTTC.

The V gene is TRBV6-5, the J gene TRBJ1-2; 8 positions agree with TRBD1. The germline V gene encodes CDR1 MNHEY and CDR2 SVGAGI. V shed 4 bases, J shed 2 bases, and the junction held 3 bases outside the gene matches. The CDR3 extends over 14 amino acids. DNA of the CDR3: TGTGCCAGCAGTTCCCGACAGGGGAACTATGGCTACACCTTC. Residues: CASSSRQGNYGYTF.

In this sample, this clone turned up a few times. This rearrangement joins TRBV7-2 to TRBJ2-7; D gene ambiguous. The germline CDR1 and CDR2 sequences are SGHTA and FQGNSA. The CDR3 sequence is 14 residues long. V was cut by 5 bases and J by 4 bases, with 15 bases left in between. The CDR3 DNA sequence: TGTGCCAGCAGCCCAAGTATAGGCCCTTACGAGCAGTACTTC. As protein: CASSPSIGPYEQYF.

The DNA of the CDR3 is TGTGCCAGCAGCTTAGATAAAAGTTCTGGAAACACCATATATTTT. Amino acids: CASSLDKSSGNTIYF. The gene calls are TRBV7-8 and TRBJ1-3; D unresolved. V lost 1 base and J lost 1, with 8 bases in between. In germline, CDR1 is SGHVS, CDR2 FQNEAQ. The CDR3 is 15 amino acids.

Comments on this clone: A much bigger clone sits one base away, suggesting this may be a read error. This rearrangement joins TRBV5-6 to TRBJ1-1; TRBD1 matches at 10 bases. The CDR3 has 14 amino acids. Germline V gene data show CDR1 as SGHDT and CDR2 as YYEEEE. Losses at the gene ends were 3 bases for V and 1 base for J; bases not matched to a gene: 0. The CDR3 DNA reads as TGTGCCAGCAGCTGGGACAGGGGGAACACTGAAGCTTTCTTT. Translated: CASSWDRGNTEAFF.

V and J are TRBV10-3 and TRBJ2-5; D might be TRBD1 (5 bases). The V end lost 2 bases, the J end lost 3 bases, and 7 bases lay between the germline ends. CDR1 and CDR2 from the germline V gene are ENHRY and SYGVKD. This CDR3 has 13 residues. The CDR3 bases are TGTGCCATCAGTGAGGACAGAGAAGAGACCCAGTACTTC. Translated, it gives CAISEDREETQYF.

The rearrangement joins TRBV11-2 to TRBJ1-2; no firm D call. V was shortened by 5 bases and J by 8 bases, with 15 bases between the two germline ends. CDR1 SGHAT and CDR2 FQNNGV come from the germline V gene. There are 13 residues in the CDR3. The CDR3 DNA reads as TGTGCCAGCAGCGTTACCACGGCGAAGGGCTACACCTTC. It yields the protein CASSVTTAKGYTF.

This rearrangement joins TRBV5-1 to TRBJ2-7; 10 nucleotides agree with TRBD2. With 4 bases clipped from V and 1 base from J, the junction kept 5 bases outside the gene matches. The CDR3 runs 15 residues. The germline CDR1 and CDR2 sequences are SGHRS and YFSETQ. CDR3 sequence reads: CASSEGTSASYEQYF. DNA of the CDR3: TGCGCCAGCAGCGAAGGGACTAGCGCGTCCTACGAGCAGTACTTC. Filled out from reference TRBV5-1 and TRBJ2-7, the complete variable domain reads KAGVTQTPRYLIKTRGQQVTLSCSPISGHRSVSWYQQTPGQGLQFLFEYFSETQRNKGNFPGRFSGRQFSNSRSEMNVSTLELGDSALYLCASSEGTSASYEQYFGPGTRLTVT.

The chain recombines TRBV29-1 with TRBJ1-2; 9 nucleotides agree with TRBD1. Per germline, CDR1 SQVTM and CDR2 ANQGSEA. The CDR3 contains 12 residues. V was clipped by 7 bases and J by 8 bases; unmatched bases: 8. Written as DNA, the CDR3 is TGCAGCGCTGGAGACAGGGGGGTCGGCTACACCTTC. This codes for CSAGDRGVGYTF.

The rearrangement links TRBV7-2 to TRBJ2-7, with TRBD1 identical over 7 bases. The CDR3 runs 15 residues. Germline loops: CDR1 SGHTA, CDR2 FQGNSA. Trimming took 4 bases from V and 7 from J; bases not matched to a gene: 13. The DNA for the CDR3 is TGTGCCAGCAGCTCCAGACCGCGGACAGGCGGTGAGCAGTACTTC. Translated: CASSSRPRTGGEQYF.

The V and J genes are TRBV4-1 and TRBJ2-5; D ambiguous. The CDR3 extends over 13 amino acids. Trimming took off 1 base at V and 2 bases at J, with 5 bases between the two ends. Germline V lookup: CDR1 MGHRA, CDR2 YSYEKL. As DNA, the CDR3 is TGCGCCAGCAGCCAAGGGCAGCAAGAGACCCAGTACTTC. Residues: CASSQGQQETQYF.

This clone has more than one count but fewer than ten. J is TRBJ1-5 and V is TRBV7-2; perhaps TRBD1 as D (5 bases). Trimming pared 5 bases from V and 5 bases from J, leaving 7 bases between. Per germline, CDR1 SGHTA and CDR2 FQGNSA. CDR3 length equals 12 residues. In DNA form, the CDR3 reads TGTGCCAGCAGCCCCAGGGATCAGCCCCAGCATTTT. Translating gives CASSPRDQPQHF.

This chain joins TRBV28 and TRBJ2-5; TRBD2 might be the D (6 bases). There are 12 residues in the CDR3. Germline assignment: CDR1 MDHEN and CDR2 SYDVKM. Trimming pared 5 bases from V and 5 bases from J, leaving 9 bases between. The CDR3 region has the DNA TGTGCCAGCAGTCGGGAGCCCGAGACCCAGTACTTC. Its translation is CASSREPETQYF.